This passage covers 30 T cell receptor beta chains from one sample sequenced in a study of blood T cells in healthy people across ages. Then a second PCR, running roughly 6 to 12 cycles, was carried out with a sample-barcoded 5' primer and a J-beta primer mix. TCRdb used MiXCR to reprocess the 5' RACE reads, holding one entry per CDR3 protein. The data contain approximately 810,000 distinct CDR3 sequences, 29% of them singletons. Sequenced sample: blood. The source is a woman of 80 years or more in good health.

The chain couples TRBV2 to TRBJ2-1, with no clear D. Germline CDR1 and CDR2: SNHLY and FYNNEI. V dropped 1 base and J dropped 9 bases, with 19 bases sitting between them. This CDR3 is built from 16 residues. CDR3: CASSEEGFGVVGEQFF. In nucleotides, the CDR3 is TGTGCCAGCAGTGAAGAAGGGTTTGGGGTGGTCGGTGAGCAGTTCTTC.

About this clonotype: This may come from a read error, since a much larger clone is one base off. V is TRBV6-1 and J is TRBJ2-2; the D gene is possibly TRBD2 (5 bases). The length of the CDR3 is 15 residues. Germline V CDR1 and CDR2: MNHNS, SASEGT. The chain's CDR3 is CASSEGRVHTGERFF. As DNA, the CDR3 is TGTGCCAGCAGTGAAGGTAGAGTGCACACCGGGGAGCGGTTTTTT.

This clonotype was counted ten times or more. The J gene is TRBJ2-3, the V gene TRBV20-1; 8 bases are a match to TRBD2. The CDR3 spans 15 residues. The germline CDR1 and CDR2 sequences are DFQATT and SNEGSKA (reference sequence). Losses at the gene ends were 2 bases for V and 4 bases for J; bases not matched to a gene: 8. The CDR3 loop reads CSARPRGLGSDTQYF. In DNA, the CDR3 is TGCAGTGCTAGACCCAGGGGACTAGGGTCAGATACGCAGTATTTT.

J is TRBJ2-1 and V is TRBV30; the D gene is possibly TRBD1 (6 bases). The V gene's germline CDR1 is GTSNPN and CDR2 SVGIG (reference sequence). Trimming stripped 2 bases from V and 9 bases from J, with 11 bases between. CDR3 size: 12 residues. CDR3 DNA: TGTGCCTGGAGTCCAGGGGCTTTTGAGCAGTTCTTC. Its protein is CAWSPGAFEQFF. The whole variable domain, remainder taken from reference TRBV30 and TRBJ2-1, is SQTIHQWPATLVQPVGSPLSLECTVEGTSNPNLYWYRQAAGRGLQLLFYSVGIGQISSEVPQNLSASRPQDRQFILSSKKLLLSDSGFYLCAWSPGAFEQFFGPGTRLTVL.

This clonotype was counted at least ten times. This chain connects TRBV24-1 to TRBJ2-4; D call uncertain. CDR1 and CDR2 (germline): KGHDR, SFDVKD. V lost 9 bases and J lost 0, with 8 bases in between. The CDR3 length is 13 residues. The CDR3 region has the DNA TGTGCCACCGAAGACCTAGCCAAAAACATTCAGTACTTC. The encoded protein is CATEDLAKNIQYF.

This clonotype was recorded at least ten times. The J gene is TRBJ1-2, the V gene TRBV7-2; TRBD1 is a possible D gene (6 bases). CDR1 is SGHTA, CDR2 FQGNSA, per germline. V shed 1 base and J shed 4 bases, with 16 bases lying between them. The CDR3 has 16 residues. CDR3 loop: CASSLVGQGTIYGYTF. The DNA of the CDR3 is TGTGCCAGCAGCTTAGTCGGTCAGGGGACTATCTATGGCTACACCTTC.

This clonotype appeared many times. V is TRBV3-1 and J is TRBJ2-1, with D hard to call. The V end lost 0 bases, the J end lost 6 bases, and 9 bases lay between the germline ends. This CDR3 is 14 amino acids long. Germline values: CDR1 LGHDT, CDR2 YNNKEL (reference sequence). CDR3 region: CASSQEARSNEQFF. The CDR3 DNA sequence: TGTGCCAGCAGCCAAGAGGCTAGGAGCAATGAGCAGTTCTTC.

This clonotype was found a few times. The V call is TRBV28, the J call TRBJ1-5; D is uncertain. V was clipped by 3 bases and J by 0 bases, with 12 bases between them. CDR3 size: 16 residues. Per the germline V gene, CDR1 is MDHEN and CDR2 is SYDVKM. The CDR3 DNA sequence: TGTGCCAGCAGTTTCTTGTCAGCGTATAGCAATCAGCCCCAGCATTTT. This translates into CASSFLSAYSNQPQHF.

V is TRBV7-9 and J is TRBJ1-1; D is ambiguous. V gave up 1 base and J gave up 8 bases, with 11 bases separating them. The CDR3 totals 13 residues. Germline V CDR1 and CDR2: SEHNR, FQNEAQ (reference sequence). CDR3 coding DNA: TGTGCCAGCAGCTTAGACGCTATGGGAGAAGCTTTCTTT. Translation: CASSLDAMGEAFF.

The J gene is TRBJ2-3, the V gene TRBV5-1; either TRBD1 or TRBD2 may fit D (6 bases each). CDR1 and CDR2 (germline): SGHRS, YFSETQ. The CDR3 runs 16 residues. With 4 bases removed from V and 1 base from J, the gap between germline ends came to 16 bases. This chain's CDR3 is CASSAQGRLRTDTQYF. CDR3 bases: TGCGCCAGCAGCGCTCAGGGGAGGCTTCGCACAGATACGCAGTATTTT.

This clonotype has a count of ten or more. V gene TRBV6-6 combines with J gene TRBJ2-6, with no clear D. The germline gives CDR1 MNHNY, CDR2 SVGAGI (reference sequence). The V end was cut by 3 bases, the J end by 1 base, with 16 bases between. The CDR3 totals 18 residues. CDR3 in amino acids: CASSYSLSRTSGANVLTF. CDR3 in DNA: TGTGCCAGCAGTTATTCCTTGTCCAGGACGTCTGGGGCCAACGTCCTGACTTTC.

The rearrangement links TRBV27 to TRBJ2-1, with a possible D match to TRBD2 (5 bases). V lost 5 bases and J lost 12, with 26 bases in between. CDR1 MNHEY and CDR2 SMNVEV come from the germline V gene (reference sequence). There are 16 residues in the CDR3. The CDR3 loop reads CASSPPRGGNTDTQFF. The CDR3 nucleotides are TGTGCCAGCAGTCCCCCCCGGGGTGGGAACACAGATACGCAGTTCTTC.

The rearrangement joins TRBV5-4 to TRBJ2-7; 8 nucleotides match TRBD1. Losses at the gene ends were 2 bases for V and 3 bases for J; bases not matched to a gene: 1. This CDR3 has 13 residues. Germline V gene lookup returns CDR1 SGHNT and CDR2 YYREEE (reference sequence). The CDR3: CASSFDRGYEQYF. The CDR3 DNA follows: TGTGCCAGCAGCTTCGACAGGGGCTACGAGCAGTACTTC.

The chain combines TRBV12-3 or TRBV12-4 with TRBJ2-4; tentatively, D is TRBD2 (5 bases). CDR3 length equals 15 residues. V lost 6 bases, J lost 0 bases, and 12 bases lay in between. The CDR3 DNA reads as TGTGCCAGCAGCACTAGTGGTCTAGCCAAAAACATTCAGTACTTC. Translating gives CASSTSGLAKNIQYF.

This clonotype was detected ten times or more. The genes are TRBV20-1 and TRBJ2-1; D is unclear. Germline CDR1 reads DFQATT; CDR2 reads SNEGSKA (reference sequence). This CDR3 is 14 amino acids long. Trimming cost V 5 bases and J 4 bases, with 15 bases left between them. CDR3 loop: CSAPDWASYNEQFF. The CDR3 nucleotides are TGCAGTGCTCCCGACTGGGCGTCTTACAATGAGCAGTTCTTC.

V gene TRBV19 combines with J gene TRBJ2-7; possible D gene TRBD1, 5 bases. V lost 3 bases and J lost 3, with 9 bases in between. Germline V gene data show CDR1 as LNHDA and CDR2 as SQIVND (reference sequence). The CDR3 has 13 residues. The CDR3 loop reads CASSIGRVYEQYF. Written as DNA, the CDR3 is TGTGCCAGTAGTATTGGCAGGGTCTACGAGCAGTACTTC.

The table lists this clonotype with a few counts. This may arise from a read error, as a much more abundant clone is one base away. The CDR3 region is CANSLAPGTGGGNEQFF. The CDR3 DNA follows: TGCGCCAACAGCTTGGCTCCCGGGACAGGGGGCGGGAATGAGCAGTTCTTC. The chain couples TRBV5-1 to TRBJ2-1; 12 bases are a match to TRBD1. Germline V gene lookup returns CDR1 SGHRS and CDR2 YFSETQ. This CDR3 comprises 17 residues.

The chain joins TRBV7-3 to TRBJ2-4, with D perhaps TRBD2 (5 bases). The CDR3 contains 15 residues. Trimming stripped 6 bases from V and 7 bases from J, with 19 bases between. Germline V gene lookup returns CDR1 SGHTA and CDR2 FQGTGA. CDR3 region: CASSYSGIMMNIQYF. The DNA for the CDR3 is TGTGCCAGCAGTTACTCGGGAATAATGATGAACATTCAGTACTTC.

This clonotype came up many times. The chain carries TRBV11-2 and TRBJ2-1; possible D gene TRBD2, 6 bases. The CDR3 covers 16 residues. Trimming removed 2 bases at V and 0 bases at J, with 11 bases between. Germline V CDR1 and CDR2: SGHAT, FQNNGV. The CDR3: CASSLLGGASYNEQFF. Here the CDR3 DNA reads TGTGCCAGCAGCTTACTCGGCGGGGCCTCCTACAATGAGCAGTTCTTC.

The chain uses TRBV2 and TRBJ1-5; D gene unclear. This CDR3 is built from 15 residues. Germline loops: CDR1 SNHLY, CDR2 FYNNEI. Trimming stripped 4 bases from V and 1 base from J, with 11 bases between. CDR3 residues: CASSAGGKSNQPQHF. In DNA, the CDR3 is TGTGCCAGCAGTGCCGGAGGGAAGAGCAATCAGCCCCAGCATTTT. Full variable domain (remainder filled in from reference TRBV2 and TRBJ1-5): EPEVTQTPSHQVTQMGQEVILRCVPISNHLYFYWYRQILGQKVEFLVSFYNNEISEKSEIFDDQFSVERPDGSNFTLKIRSTKLEDSAMYFCASSAGGKSNQPQHFGDGTRLSIL.

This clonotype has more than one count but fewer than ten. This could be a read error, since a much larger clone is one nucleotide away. The CDR3 here is CASSPLQGAAYNEQFF. The CDR3 DNA follows: TGTGCCAGCAGTCCCTTACAGGGGGCAGCCTACAATGAGCAGTTCTTC. The chain joins TRBV12-3 or TRBV12-4 to TRBJ2-1; 9 nucleotides align to TRBD1. The CDR3 loop spans 16 amino acids. The V gene end was trimmed by 5 bases and the J gene end by 2 bases; junction bases not matched to a gene: 7.

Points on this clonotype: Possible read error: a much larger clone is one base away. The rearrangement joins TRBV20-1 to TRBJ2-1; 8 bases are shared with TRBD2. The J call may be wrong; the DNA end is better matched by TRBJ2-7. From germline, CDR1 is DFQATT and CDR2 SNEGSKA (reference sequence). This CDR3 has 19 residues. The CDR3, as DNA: TGCAGTGCGGAACATTGGGCTAGCGGGCCCATGAGCTCCTACAATGAGCAGTACTTC. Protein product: CSAEHWASGPMSSYNEQYF.

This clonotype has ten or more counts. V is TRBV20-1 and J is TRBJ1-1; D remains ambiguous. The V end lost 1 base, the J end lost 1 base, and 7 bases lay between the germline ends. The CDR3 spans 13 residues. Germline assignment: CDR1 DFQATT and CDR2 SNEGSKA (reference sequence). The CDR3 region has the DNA TGCAGTGCTAGAGTGGGCCAGAACACTGAAGCTTTCTTT. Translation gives CSARVGQNTEAFF.

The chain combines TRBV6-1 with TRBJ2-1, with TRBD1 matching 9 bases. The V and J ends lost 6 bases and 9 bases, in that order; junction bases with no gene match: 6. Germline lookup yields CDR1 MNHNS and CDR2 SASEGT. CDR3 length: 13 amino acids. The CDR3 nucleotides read TGTGCCAGCAGCGAACAGGGGGCCGGTGAGCAGTTCTTC. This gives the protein CASSEQGAGEQFF.

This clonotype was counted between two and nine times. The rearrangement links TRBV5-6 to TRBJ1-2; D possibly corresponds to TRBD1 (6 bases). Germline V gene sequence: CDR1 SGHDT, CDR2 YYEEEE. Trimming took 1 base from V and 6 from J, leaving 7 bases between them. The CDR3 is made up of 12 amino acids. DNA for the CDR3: TGTGCCAGCAGCTTGAACAGGGATGGCTACACCTTC. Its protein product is CASSLNRDGYTF.

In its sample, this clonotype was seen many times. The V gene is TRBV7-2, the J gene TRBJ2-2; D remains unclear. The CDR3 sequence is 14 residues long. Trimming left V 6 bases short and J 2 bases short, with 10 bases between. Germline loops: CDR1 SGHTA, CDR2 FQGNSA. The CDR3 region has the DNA TGTGCCAGCAGGGGCCCCGTAAACACCGGGGAGCTGTTTTTT. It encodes CASRGPVNTGELFF. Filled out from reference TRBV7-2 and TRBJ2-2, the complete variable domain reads GAGVSQSPSNKVTEKGKDVELRCDPISGHTALYWYRQSLGQGLEFLIYFQGNSAPDKSGLPSDRFSAERTGGSVSTLTIQRTQQEDSAVYLCASRGPVNTGELFFGEGSRLTVL.

In nucleotides, the CDR3 is TGTGCCACCAGCAGAGATGGGACAGCATCCTACAATGAGCAGTTCTTC. Amino acid sequence: CATSRDGTASYNEQFF. V usage is TRBV15 and J usage is TRBJ2-1, with 7 bases aligning to TRBD1. Per the germline V gene, CDR1 is LNHNV and CDR2 is YYDKDF (reference sequence). This CDR3 is built from 16 residues. Losses at the gene ends were 0 bases for V and 1 base for J; bases not matched to a gene: 3.

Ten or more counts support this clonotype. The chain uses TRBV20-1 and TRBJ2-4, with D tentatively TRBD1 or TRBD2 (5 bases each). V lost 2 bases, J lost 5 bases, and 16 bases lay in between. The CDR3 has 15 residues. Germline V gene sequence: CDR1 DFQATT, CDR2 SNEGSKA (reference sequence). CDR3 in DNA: TGCAGTGCTAGAAGGTTCGTGGGGCGGGAAAACATTCAGTACTTC. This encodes CSARRFVGRENIQYF.

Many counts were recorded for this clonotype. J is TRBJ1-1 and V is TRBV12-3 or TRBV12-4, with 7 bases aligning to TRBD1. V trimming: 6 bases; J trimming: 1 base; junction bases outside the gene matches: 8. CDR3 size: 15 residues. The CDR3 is CASSIPGQQNTEAFF. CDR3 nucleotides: TGTGCCAGCAGCATACCGGGACAGCAGAACACTGAAGCTTTCTTT.

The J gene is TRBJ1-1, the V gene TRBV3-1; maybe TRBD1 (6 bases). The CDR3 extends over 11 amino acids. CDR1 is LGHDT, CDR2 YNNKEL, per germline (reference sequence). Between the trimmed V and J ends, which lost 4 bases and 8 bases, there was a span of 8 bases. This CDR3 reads CASSRGQEAFF. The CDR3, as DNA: TGTGCCAGCAGCCGAGGACAGGAAGCTTTCTTT.